The clone carrying this T cell receptor (beta chain) was found a few times. Its antigen is still unknown. This sample was taken from a study of T cell repertoires in cytomegalovirus infection. Findings and limits, study-wide: HLA-C-restricted, CMV-specific TCR beta clonotypes were dominant ex vivo.

The CDR3 contains 14 residues. Germline CDR1 and CDR2: MDHEN and SYDVKM. V shed 6 bases, J shed 3 bases, and the junction held 5 bases outside the gene matches. TCRdb re-derived calls from the reads in MiXCR, one entry per CDR3 protein. The data contain 450,000 to 550,000 distinct CDR3 sequences, approximately 17% of them singletons. The clonotype originates from a human donor in good health (CMV status not recorded). Some clones in this sample may be carry-over from other donors' samples. This chain connects TRBV28 to TRBJ2-7; 10 bases agree with TRBD2. The sample taken for sequencing was CD8+ T cells from PBMCs. CDR3 nucleotide sequence: TGTGCCAGCAGGTTACTAGCGGGACGCTACGAGCAGTACTTC. This codes for CASRLLAGRYEQYF. Drawing the rest from reference TRBV28 and TRBJ2-7, the complete variable domain is DVKVTQSSRYLVKRTGEKVFLECVQDMDHENMFWYRQDPGLGLRLIYFSYDVKMKEKGDIPEGYSVSREKKERFSLILESASTNQTSMYLCASRLLAGRYEQYFGPGTRLTVT.